This T cell receptor beta chain was identified during a study of blood T cells in healthy people across ages. About this clonotype: The missing conserved phenylalanine or tryptophan at the end of this CDR3 makes a read error likely.

The authors ran a second PCR of roughly 6 to 12 cycles using a sample-barcoded 5' primer and a J-beta primer mix. One entry per CDR3 protein results from TCRdb running MiXCR on the 5' RACE reads. This table has about 650,000 distinct CDR3 sequences, 32% appearing once. Donors ranged from roughly 6 to 90 years old and were healthy Caucasians in Russia. Trimming took off 4 bases at V and 7 bases at J, with 11 bases between the two ends. The CDR3 totals 13 residues. Germline loops: CDR1 SGHTA, CDR2 FQGNSA. The TCR sequence derives from a woman older than 75 in good health. The chain has TRBV7-2 and TRBJ2-1, with TRBD2 as a possible D gene (5 bases). The sample consisted of blood. In DNA, the CDR3 is TGTGCCAGCAGCTCCGCCCCGGGGAATGAGCAGTTCTCC. It specifies CASSSAPGNEQFS.